A single sample is the source of the 24 T cell receptor beta chains below, sequenced in a study of OX40 agonist ivuxolimab in advanced cancers. TCRdb's copy holds only in-frame clones and misses some; the assay was immunoSEQ multiplex PCR. Among 65,000 to 85,000 clones listed, 75% to 90% were seen once. The input for sequencing was CD4+ or CD8+ T cells sorted from blood, taken in a trial of the OX40 agonist ivuxolimab. The receptors shown here come from an adult with an advanced solid tumor such as melanoma, head and neck, liver or kidney cancer.

The V and J genes are TRBV28 and TRBJ2-6; D call uncertain. Germline CDR1 reads MDHEN; CDR2 reads SYDVKM. Trimming took off 7 bases at V and 4 bases at J, with 17 bases between the two ends. This CDR3 is 16 amino acids long. The CDR3 region is CASNVRFGPGANVLTF. The CDR3 bases are TGTGCCAGCAACGTCCGCTTCGGTCCCGGGGCCAACGTCCTGACTTTC.

The J gene is TRBJ2-7, the V gene TRBV6-5, with 9 bases fitting TRBD1. CDR1 and CDR2 (germline): MNHEY, SVGAGI. This CDR3 is built from 13 residues. The J segment lost 1 base and the V segment lost 6 bases, leaving 1 base of the junction unmatched. CDR3 bases: TGTGCCAGCAGGGGGACAGGGTCCTACGAGCAGTACTTC. It codes for CASRGTGSYEQYF.

The V gene is TRBV27, the J gene TRBJ1-6; 9 bases agree with TRBD1. The CDR3 has 14 residues. With V trimmed by 6 bases and J by 7 bases, 4 bases remained unmatched. Germline lookup yields CDR1 MNHEY and CDR2 SMNVEV (reference sequence). The CDR3 here is CASRLDRGNSPLHF. The CDR3 DNA follows: TGTGCCAGCAGATTAGACAGGGGGAATTCACCCCTCCACTTT.

The genes are TRBV18 and TRBJ2-5, with D unclear. CDR1 and CDR2 (germline): KGHSH, LQKENI. There are 12 residues in the CDR3. V gave up 6 bases and J gave up 4 bases, with 9 bases separating them. The CDR3: CASSPDRETQYF. The CDR3 nucleotides are TGTGCCAGCTCCCCAGATAGAGAGACCCAGTACTTC.

The chain joins TRBV10-1 to TRBJ2-5; tentative D call: TRBD2 (5 bases). The germline V and J ends were trimmed by 4 bases and 5 bases, with 8 bases remaining between them. The germline V gene encodes CDR1 WNHNN and CDR2 SYGVQD (reference sequence). This CDR3 has 12 residues. CDR3 region: CASSGLKETQYF. The DNA for the CDR3 is TGCGCCAGCAGTGGACTAAAGGAGACCCAGTACTTC.

V and J are TRBV6-5 and TRBJ1-5; 8 bases fit TRBD1. The V gene's germline CDR1 is MNHEY and CDR2 SVGAGI. The CDR3 has 12 residues. With 4 bases clipped from V and 9 bases from J, the junction kept 2 bases outside the gene matches. The CDR3 protein is CASSSGQGPQHF. As DNA, the CDR3 is TGTGCCAGCAGTTCCGGACAGGGGCCCCAGCATTTT.

The chain joins TRBV10-2 to TRBJ1-2; D is uncertain. The V end was cut by 7 bases, the J end by 4 bases, with 10 bases between. CDR3 length: 12 amino acids. Germline CDR1 reads WSHSY; CDR2 reads SAAADI. The CDR3 DNA reads as TGCGCCAGCACGGACGGCGTCTATGGCTACACCTTC. It is translated as CASTDGVYGYTF.

The gene calls are TRBV9 and TRBJ2-5; D remains ambiguous. The J call is uncertain, as TRBJ2-7 better fits the DNA end. The CDR3 spans 15 residues. Germline-derived CDR1 and CDR2 are SGDLS and YYNGEE. In DNA form, the CDR3 reads TGTGCCAGCAGCCTACAGCCTGATCAACCCTACGAGCAGTACTTC. Encoded protein: CASSLQPDQPYEQYF.

CDR3 region: CASSGTGETGELFF. For the CDR3, the DNA is TGTGCCAGCAGCGGGACAGGGGAGACCGGGGAGCTGTTTTTT. The rearrangement links TRBV9 to TRBJ2-2; 9 bases are a match to TRBD1. Germline CDR1 is SGDLS and CDR2 is YYNGEE. V was clipped by 3 bases and J by 5 bases; unmatched bases: 2. This CDR3 has 14 amino acids.

This chain uses TRBV27 with TRBJ1-1, with 7 bases lining up with TRBD1. The V and J ends lost 7 bases and 4 bases, in that order; junction bases with no gene match: 9. In germline, CDR1 is MNHEY, CDR2 SMNVEV (reference sequence). CDR3 length equals 14 residues. CDR3 in amino acids: CASKRDRWSTEAFF. The CDR3 DNA reads TGTGCCAGCAAAAGGGACAGATGGTCCACTGAAGCTTTCTTT.

This sequence joins TRBV19 and TRBJ1-5; TRBD1 matches 7 bases. The germline V gene encodes CDR1 LNHDA and CDR2 SQIVND (reference sequence). The CDR3 is 12 residues long. J gave up 15 bases and V 7 bases, and 12 bases lay outside the gene matches. CDR3 DNA sequence: TGTGCCAGTACTATTATAGGGGGCGCATGGCATTTT. This sequence encodes CASTIIGGAWHF.

This clone was counted a single time. The gene calls are TRBV7-2 and TRBJ1-3; D is ambiguous. The germline CDR1 and CDR2 sequences are SGHTA and FQGNSA. The V gene lost 3 bases and the J gene lost 0 bases, with 12 bases spanning the gap. CDR3 size: 16 residues. The CDR3 region has the DNA TGTGCCAGCAGCTTCATGGACGGTTTCTCTGGAAACACCATATATTTT. Translating it yields CASSFMDGFSGNTIYF.

The V and J genes are TRBV10-1 and TRBJ2-7; 7 bases fit TRBD2. Germline CDR1 is WNHNN and CDR2 is SYGVQD (reference sequence). The CDR3 covers 11 residues. J gave up 6 bases and V 4 bases, and 0 bases lay outside the gene matches. CDR3 loop: CASSAGGEQYF. Here the CDR3 DNA reads TGCGCCAGCAGTGCGGGGGGCGAGCAGTACTTC.

V gene TRBV10-1 combines with J gene TRBJ2-3; 14 bases agree with TRBD2. The J segment lost 8 bases and the V segment lost 0 bases, leaving 7 bases of the junction unmatched. This CDR3 contains 17 residues. Germline lookup yields CDR1 WNHNN and CDR2 SYGVQD (reference sequence). This CDR3 is CASSESGLAGDYRTQYF. The CDR3 nucleotides are TGCGCCAGCAGTGAGTCGGGACTAGCGGGAGACTACCGTACGCAGTATTTT.

The rearrangement links TRBV5-1 to TRBJ2-3; 8 nucleotides match TRBD1. The CDR3 consists of 15 residues. Germline values: CDR1 SGHRS, CDR2 YFSETQ. V lost 1 base and J lost 3; bases outside the gene matches: 4. The CDR3 reads CASSLQGARTDTQYF. The CDR3 nucleotides are TGCGCCAGCAGCTTGCAGGGGGCGAGGACAGATACGCAGTATTTT. The variable domain in full, with the rest retrieved from reference TRBV5-1 and TRBJ2-3, is KAGVTQTPRYLIKTRGQQVTLSCSPISGHRSVSWYQQTPGQGLQFLFEYFSETQRNKGNFPGRFSGRQFSNSRSEMNVSTLELGDSALYLCASSLQGARTDTQYFGPGTRLTVL.

V and J are TRBV19 and TRBJ2-3; tentatively, D is TRBD1 or TRBD2 (5 bases each). Germline lookup yields CDR1 LNHDA and CDR2 SQIVND (reference sequence). The CDR3 has 15 residues. The V end was cut by 1 base, the J end by 2 bases, with 10 bases between. In nucleotides, the CDR3 is TGTGCCAGTAGTATAGCTAGGGGAGTCACAGATACGCAGTATTTT. Translation: CASSIARGVTDTQYF.

This chain links TRBV6-6 with TRBJ1-5, with TRBD1 matching over 7 bases. With 6 bases clipped from V and 4 bases from J, the junction kept 6 bases outside the gene matches. Per the germline V gene, CDR1 is MNHNY and CDR2 is SVGAGI (reference sequence). The CDR3 runs to 14 residues. CDR3 DNA sequence: TGTGCCAGCAGCGACTGGGACAGAAATCAGCCCCAGCATTTT. As protein: CASSDWDRNQPQHF.

This rearrangement joins TRBV28 to TRBJ2-1, with 9 bases aligning to TRBD2. CDR1 and CDR2 (germline): MDHEN, SYDVKM. The junction had 11 bases not matched to a gene; V was cut back by 7 bases and J by 4 bases. The CDR3 runs to 16 residues. The CDR3 sequence is CASTLVGLAGYNEQFF. CDR3 bases: TGTGCCAGCACCCTTGTAGGCCTAGCGGGATACAATGAGCAGTTCTTC.

The J gene is TRBJ2-3, the V gene TRBV5-8; 7 bases align to TRBD2. Germline values: CDR1 SGHTS, CDR2 YDEGEE. CDR3 size: 18 residues. The ends lost 0 bases at V and 2 bases at J; junction bases unmatched: 12. In DNA form, the CDR3 reads TGTGCCAGCAGCTTGGGGGGCGGCGCGGGAGTGGTCACAGATACGCAGTATTTT. It is translated as CASSLGGGAGVVTDTQYF. Complete variable domain (other parts from reference TRBV5-8 and TRBJ2-3): EAGVTQSPTHLIKTRGQQATLRCSPISGHTSVYWYQQALGLGLQFLLWYDEGEERNRGNFPPRFSGRQFPNYSSELNVNALELEDSALYLCASSLGGGAGVVTDTQYFGPGTRLTVL.

The chain couples TRBV21-1 to TRBJ1-4; TRBD1, the table's D call, lacks a check against the DNA. TRBV21-1 is labeled a pseudogene. The CDR3 has 18 residues. CDR3 amino acids: CASSIGGTGEEEDEKLFF. CDR3 bases: TGTGCCAGCAGTATAGGGGGGACAGGGGAAGAGGAGGATGAAAAACTGTTTTTT.

The rearrangement joins TRBV28 to TRBJ1-2; no reliable D call. Trimming pared 6 bases from V and 2 bases from J, leaving 19 bases between. Germline V lookup: CDR1 MDHEN, CDR2 SYDVKM. The CDR3 consists of 16 residues. CDR3 coding DNA: TGTGCCAGCAGCCTCCCGCGGGGAGGGAGGAACTATGGCTACACCTTC. Amino acids: CASSLPRGGRNYGYTF.

V gene TRBV5-1 combines with J gene TRBJ1-2; TRBD1 aligns across 7 bases. The J segment lost 7 bases and the V segment lost 4 bases, leaving 13 bases of the junction unmatched. The CDR3 runs 15 residues. Germline V gene lookup returns CDR1 SGHRS and CDR2 YFSETQ. DNA for the CDR3: TGCGCCAGCAGCCCCGAGGGGGCGCAAACGGTTGGCTACACCTTC. Protein product: CASSPEGAQTVGYTF.

The V call is TRBV19, the J call TRBJ1-1, with D possibly being TRBD1 (5 bases). Looked up from germline, CDR1 is LNHDA and CDR2 is SQIVND (reference sequence). V dropped 1 base and J dropped 0 bases, with 12 bases sitting between them. The CDR3 covers 16 residues. The CDR3 coding sequence is TGTGCCAGTAGTATAGGGGGGGTCCCGATGAACACTGAAGCTTTCTTT. Amino acids: CASSIGGVPMNTEAFF.

The rearrangement uses TRBV9 and TRBJ1-1; D remains unclear. CDR1 SGDLS and CDR2 YYNGEE come from the germline V gene. This CDR3 has 13 amino acids. The germline V and J ends were trimmed by 4 bases and 3 bases, with 10 bases remaining between them. The CDR3 reads CASSLALYTEAFF. In nucleotides, the CDR3 is TGTGCCAGCAGCCTTGCCCTATACACTGAAGCTTTCTTT.